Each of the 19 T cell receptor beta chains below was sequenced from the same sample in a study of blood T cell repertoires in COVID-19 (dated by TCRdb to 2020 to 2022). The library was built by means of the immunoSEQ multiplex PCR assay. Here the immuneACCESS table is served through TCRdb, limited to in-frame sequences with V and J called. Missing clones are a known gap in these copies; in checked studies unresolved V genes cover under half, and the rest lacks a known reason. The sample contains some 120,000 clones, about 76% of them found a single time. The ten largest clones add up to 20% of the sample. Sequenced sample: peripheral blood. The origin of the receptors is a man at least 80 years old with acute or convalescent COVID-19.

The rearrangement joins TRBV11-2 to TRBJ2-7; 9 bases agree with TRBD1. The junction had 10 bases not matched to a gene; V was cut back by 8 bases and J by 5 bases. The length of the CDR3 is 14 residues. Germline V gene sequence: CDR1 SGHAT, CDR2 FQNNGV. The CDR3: CASGPTTGGHEQYF. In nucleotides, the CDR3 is TGTGCCAGCGGCCCTACCACAGGGGGCCACGAGCAGTACTTC.

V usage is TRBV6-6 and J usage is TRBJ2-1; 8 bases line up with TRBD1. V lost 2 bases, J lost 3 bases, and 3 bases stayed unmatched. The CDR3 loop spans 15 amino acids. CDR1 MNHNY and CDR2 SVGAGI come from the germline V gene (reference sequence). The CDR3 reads CASSYGQGYYNEQFF. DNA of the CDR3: TGTGCCAGCAGTTACGGACAGGGCTACTACAATGAGCAGTTCTTC.

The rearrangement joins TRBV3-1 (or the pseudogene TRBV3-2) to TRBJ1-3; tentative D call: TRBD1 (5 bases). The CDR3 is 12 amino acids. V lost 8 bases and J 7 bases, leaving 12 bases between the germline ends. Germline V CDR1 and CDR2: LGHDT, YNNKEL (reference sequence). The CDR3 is CASAGQPNTIYF. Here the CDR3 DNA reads TGTGCCAGCGCCGGACAACCGAACACCATATATTTT.

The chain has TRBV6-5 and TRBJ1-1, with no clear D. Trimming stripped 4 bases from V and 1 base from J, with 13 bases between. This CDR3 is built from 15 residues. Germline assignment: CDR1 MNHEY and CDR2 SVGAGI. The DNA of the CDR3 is TGTGCCAGCAGTTTACTCAGGCGACAGAACACTGAAGCTTTCTTT. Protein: CASSLLRRQNTEAFF.

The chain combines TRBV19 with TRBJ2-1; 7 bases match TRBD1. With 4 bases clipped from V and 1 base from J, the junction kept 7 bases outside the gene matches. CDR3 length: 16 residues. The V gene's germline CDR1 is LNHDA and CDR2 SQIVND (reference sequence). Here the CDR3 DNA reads TGTGCCAGTAGTAACTATCCGGGACAGTCCTACAATGAGCAGTTCTTC. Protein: CASSNYPGQSYNEQFF.

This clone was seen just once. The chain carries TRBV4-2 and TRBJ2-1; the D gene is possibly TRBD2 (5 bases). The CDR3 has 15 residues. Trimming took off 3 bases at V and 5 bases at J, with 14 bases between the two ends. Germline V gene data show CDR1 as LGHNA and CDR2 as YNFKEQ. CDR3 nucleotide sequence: TGTGCCAGCAGCCACGGAGGAACCCTAGACAATGAGCAGTTCTTC. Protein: CASSHGGTLDNEQFF.

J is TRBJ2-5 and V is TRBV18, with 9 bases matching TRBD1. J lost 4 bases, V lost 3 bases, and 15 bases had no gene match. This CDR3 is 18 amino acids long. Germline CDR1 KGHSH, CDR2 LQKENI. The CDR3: CASSPPLVPGQGTETQYF. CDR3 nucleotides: TGTGCCAGCTCACCCCCACTCGTCCCGGGACAGGGAACAGAGACCCAGTACTTC.

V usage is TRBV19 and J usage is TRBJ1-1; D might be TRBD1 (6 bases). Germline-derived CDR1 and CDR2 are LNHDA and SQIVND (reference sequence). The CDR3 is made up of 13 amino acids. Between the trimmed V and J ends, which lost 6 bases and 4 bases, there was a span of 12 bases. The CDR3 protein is CASRKQGFTEAFF. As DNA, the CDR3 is TGTGCCAGTAGGAAACAGGGATTCACTGAAGCTTTCTTT.

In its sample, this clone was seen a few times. The CDR3 region has the DNA TGCGCCAGCAGCTTGGTCCGCGGGGCCGACCAAGAGACCCAGTACTTC. Translation gives CASSLVRGADQETQYF. This rearrangement joins TRBV5-1 to TRBJ2-5; tentative D call: TRBD2 (6 bases). CDR1 SGHRS and CDR2 YFSETQ come from the germline V gene. This CDR3 has 16 residues. V lost 0 bases and J lost 0, with 12 bases in between.

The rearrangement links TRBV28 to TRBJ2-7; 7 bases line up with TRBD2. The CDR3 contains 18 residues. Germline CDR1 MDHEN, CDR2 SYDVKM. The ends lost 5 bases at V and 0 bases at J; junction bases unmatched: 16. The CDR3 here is CASSPGLGRPPRSYEQYF. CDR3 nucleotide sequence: TGTGCCAGCAGTCCCGGACTAGGCCGACCTCCGCGCTCCTACGAGCAGTACTTC.

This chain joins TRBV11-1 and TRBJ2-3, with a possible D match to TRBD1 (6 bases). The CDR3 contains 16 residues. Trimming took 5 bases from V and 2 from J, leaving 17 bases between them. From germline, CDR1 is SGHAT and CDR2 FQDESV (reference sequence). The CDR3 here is CASSPGTYSHTDTQYF. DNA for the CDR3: TGTGCCAGCAGCCCCGGGACATACTCGCACACAGATACGCAGTATTTT. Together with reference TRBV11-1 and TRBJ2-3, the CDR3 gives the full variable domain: EAEVAQSPRYKITEKSQAVAFWCDPISGHATLYWYRQILGQGPELLVQFQDESVVDDSQLPKDRFSAERLKGVDSTLKIQPAELGDSAMYLCASSPGTYSHTDTQYFGPGTRLTVL.

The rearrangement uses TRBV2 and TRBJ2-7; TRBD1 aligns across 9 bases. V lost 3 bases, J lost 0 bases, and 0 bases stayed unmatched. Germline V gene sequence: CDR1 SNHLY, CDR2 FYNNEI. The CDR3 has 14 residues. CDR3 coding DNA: TGTGCCAGCAGTGAGACAGGGGGCTCCTACGAGCAGTACTTC. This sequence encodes CASSETGGSYEQYF.

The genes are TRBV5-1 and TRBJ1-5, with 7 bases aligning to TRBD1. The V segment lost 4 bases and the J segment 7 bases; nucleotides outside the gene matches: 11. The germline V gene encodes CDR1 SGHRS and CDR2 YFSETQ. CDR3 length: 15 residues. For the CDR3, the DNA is TGCGCCAGCAGCCCGGGATATACAGGGGAGCAGCCCCAGCATTTT. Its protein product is CASSPGYTGEQPQHF.

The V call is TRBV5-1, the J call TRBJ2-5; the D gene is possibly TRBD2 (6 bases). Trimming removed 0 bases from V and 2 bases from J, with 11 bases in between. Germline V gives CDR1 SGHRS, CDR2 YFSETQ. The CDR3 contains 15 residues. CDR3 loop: CASSLVPGEQETQYF. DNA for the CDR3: TGCGCCAGCAGCTTGGTTCCGGGGGAGCAAGAGACCCAGTACTTC.

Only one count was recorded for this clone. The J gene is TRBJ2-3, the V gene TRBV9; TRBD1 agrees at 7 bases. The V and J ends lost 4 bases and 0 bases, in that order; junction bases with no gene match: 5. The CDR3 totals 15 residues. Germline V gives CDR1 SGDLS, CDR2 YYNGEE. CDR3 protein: CASSTRDSSTDTQYF. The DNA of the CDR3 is TGTGCCAGCAGCACCCGGGACAGTAGCACAGATACGCAGTATTTT.

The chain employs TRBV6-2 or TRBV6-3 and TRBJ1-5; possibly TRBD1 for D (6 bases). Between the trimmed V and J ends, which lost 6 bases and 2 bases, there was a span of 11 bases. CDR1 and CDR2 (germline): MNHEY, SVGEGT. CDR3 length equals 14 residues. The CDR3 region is CASSLPGGNQPQHF. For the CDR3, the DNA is TGTGCCAGCAGCTTGCCAGGGGGCAATCAGCCCCAGCATTTT.

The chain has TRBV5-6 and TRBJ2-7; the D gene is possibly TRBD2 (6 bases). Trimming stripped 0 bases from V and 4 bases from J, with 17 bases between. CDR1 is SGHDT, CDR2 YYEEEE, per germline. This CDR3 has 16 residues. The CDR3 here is CASSLDTGTHFYEQYF. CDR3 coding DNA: TGTGCCAGCAGCTTGGACACCGGGACTCACTTTTACGAGCAGTACTTC.

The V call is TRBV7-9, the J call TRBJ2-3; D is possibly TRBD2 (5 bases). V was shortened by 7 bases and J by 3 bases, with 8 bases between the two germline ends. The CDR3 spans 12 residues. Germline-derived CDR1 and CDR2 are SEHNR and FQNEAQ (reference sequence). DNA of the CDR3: TGTGCCAGCATCGGGGTTACAGATACGCAGTATTTT. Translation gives CASIGVTDTQYF.

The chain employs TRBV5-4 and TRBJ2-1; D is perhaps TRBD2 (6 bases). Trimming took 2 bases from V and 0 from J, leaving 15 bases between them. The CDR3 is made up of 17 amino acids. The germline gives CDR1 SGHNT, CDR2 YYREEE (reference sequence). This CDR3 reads CASSFARTTLSYNEQFF. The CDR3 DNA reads TGTGCCAGCAGCTTCGCTAGGACTACGCTCTCCTACAATGAGCAGTTCTTC.